The sequence of this T cell receptor beta chain was determined in a study of blood T cell repertoires in COVID-19. This clone has only one observation. There are 14 residues in the CDR3. CDR1 and CDR2 from the germline V gene are LGHNA and YNFKEQ. V lost 1 base and J 3 bases, leaving 7 bases between the germline ends. Clones were read by immunoSEQ multiplex PCR, and TCRdb kept only the in-frame ones, dropping some. The table records approximately 94,000 clones, roughly 79% of them present only once. The chain uses TRBV4-2 and TRBJ1-5; the D is unclear. The clonotype originates from a woman in her 70s with acute or convalescent COVID-19. Sequenced: peripheral blood. This CDR3 is CASSQGQNNQPQHF. The DNA for the CDR3 is TGTGCCAGCAGCCAAGGACAAAACAATCAGCCCCAGCATTTT.